This T cell receptor beta chain was sequenced in a study of human T cells and chemical hapten exposure. This clonotype was seen more than once but under ten times. TCRdb processed the RACE reads anew with MiXCR; each CDR3 protein has one entry. The repertoire has about 380,000 distinct CDR3 sequences, about 4.8% of them found once; the top ten carry over 2%. Time point noted: patch test 1, 2 weeks after DPC sensitization. Indicated treatment: therapeutic diphenylcyclopropenone sensitization with weekly scalp DPC. The sample was whole blood, taken in connection with sensitization to the hapten diphenylcyclopropenone (DPC). The origin of this receptor is a woman between 45 and 60 years old with alopecia areata. Some clones in this sample may be carry-over from other donors' samples.

The CDR3 region has the DNA TGTGCCAGCAGCGGGAGAGGATACGAGCAGTACTTC. Amino acid sequence: CASSGRGYEQYF. This chain joins TRBV6-1 and TRBJ2-7; weak D call: TRBD2 (6 bases). V was cut by 6 bases and J by 4 bases, with 10 bases left in between. This CDR3 region has 12 residues. Looked up from germline, CDR1 is MNHNS and CDR2 is SASEGT.